The 29 T cell receptor beta chains below all came from one sample that was sequenced in a study of T-cell reconstitution after alpha-beta-depleted transplantation in children. Unique molecular identifiers were incorporated when the TCRbeta library was constructed. TCRdb re-derived calls from the PCR reads in MiXCR, one entry per CDR3 protein. The sample shows fewer than 750,000 distinct CDR3 sequences, over 20% of them seen only once. The sequenced sample was PBMCs, obtained before TCRalphabeta/CD19-depleted stem cell transplant. The receptors stem from a boy in the first two years of life with Wiskott-Aldrich syndrome, due to receive a stem cell transplant.

The CDR3 sequence is CSVSDRLMKETQYF. CDR3 nucleotide sequence: TGCAGTGTTTCGGACAGGCTGATGAAAGAGACCCAGTACTTC. The chain combines TRBV20-1 with TRBJ2-5, with TRBD1 identical over 7 bases. The CDR3 consists of 14 residues. Germline V lookup: CDR1 DFQATT, CDR2 SNEGSKA (reference sequence). V dropped 7 bases and J dropped 3; count of bases not matched to a gene: 11.

J is TRBJ2-2 and V is TRBV10-3, with 7 bases matching TRBD2. V shed 4 bases, J shed 5 bases, and the junction held 7 bases outside the gene matches. Germline CDR1 ENHRY, CDR2 SYGVKD. The CDR3 extends over 15 amino acids. CDR3 amino acids: CAISGQRDGTGELFF. The CDR3 DNA is TGTGCCATCAGTGGCCAGCGGGATGGGACCGGGGAGCTGTTTTTT.

V is TRBV20-1 and J is TRBJ1-1, with unresolved D. Germline CDR1 is DFQATT and CDR2 is SNEGSKA (reference sequence). The CDR3 has 13 amino acids. Trimming stripped 1 base from V and 1 base from J, with 7 bases between. The CDR3 DNA reads as TGCAGTGCTAGAGTAGGGAGGAACACTGAAGCTTTCTTT. Translation: CSARVGRNTEAFF.

The CDR3 sequence is CASSFPPGDEQYF. CDR3 nucleotide sequence: TGTGCCAGCAGTTTCCCCCCAGGGGACGAGCAGTACTTC. The chain recombines TRBV12-3 or TRBV12-4 with TRBJ2-7, with a tentative D call TRBD1 (6 bases). The CDR3 totals 13 residues. Between the trimmed V and J ends, which lost 3 bases and 5 bases, there was a span of 11 bases.

The V and J genes are TRBV6-5 and TRBJ1-6; tentatively, D is TRBD1 (6 bases). V lost 7 bases and J 14 bases, leaving 15 bases between the germline ends. The CDR3 contains 12 residues. Germline CDR1 is MNHEY and CDR2 is SVGAGI. CDR3 nucleotides: TGTGCCAGCAAGATTTTGGAGGGGGCCCTCCACTTT. Protein: CASKILEGALHF.

This sequence joins TRBV15 and TRBJ2-7; 9 bases line up with TRBD2. V was pared by 0 bases and J by 1 base, with 1 base of the junction left unmatched. The germline V gene has CDR1 LNHNV and CDR2 YYDKDF (reference sequence). The CDR3 runs 15 residues. For the CDR3, the DNA is TGTGCCACCAGCAGAGAGCTAGCGGGGTCCTACGAGCAGTACTTC. Translated, it gives CATSRELAGSYEQYF.

The DNA for the CDR3 is TGTGCCAGCAGCGTAGGAGCTAGCGGGATCCGCGAGACCCAGTACTTC. Its translation: CASSVGASGIRETQYF. The rearrangement links TRBV9 to TRBJ2-5; the match to TRBD2 covers 9 bases. CDR3 length equals 16 residues. V was pared by 0 bases and J by 5 bases, with 8 bases of the junction left unmatched. Germline assignment: CDR1 SGDLS and CDR2 YYNGEE.

This clonotype was seen more than once but under ten times. The chain recombines TRBV20-1 with TRBJ2-1; 8 bases map to TRBD1. Germline CDR1 and CDR2: DFQATT and SNEGSKA (reference sequence). Trimming cost V 4 bases and J 0 bases; bases outside gene matches: 5. This CDR3 has 15 amino acids. The chain's CDR3 is CSAKVGTGSYNEQFF. The CDR3 nucleotides read TGCAGTGCTAAGGTGGGGACAGGCTCCTACAATGAGCAGTTCTTC.

The table lists this clonotype with a few counts. This chain joins TRBV5-1 and TRBJ2-7; 7 nucleotides align to TRBD1. The CDR3 consists of 15 residues. Germline lookup yields CDR1 SGHRS and CDR2 YFSETQ. J gave up 5 bases and V 1 base, and 9 bases lay outside the gene matches. The CDR3 DNA is TGCGCCAGCAGCTTGCGGGGCGACAGGGTCCACGAGCAGTACTTC. It specifies CASSLRGDRVHEQYF.

This clonotype was detected a few times. The germline gene is not matched at one end of the junction; a read error may be the cause. This sequence joins TRBV5-1 and TRBJ1-1; no definite D call. The CDR3 loop spans 14 amino acids. Germline assignment: CDR1 SGHRS and CDR2 YFSETQ. CDR3 in DNA: TGCGCCAGCAGCTTGGACCCCAGCAGCCCGGTGGCAATCTTT. Protein sequence: CASSLDPSSPVAIF.

The V gene is TRBV10-3, the J gene TRBJ2-1, with D uncertain. The V end lost 4 bases, the J end lost 7 bases, and 8 bases lay between the germline ends. Germline CDR1 is ENHRY and CDR2 is SYGVKD. The CDR3 contains 12 residues. DNA for the CDR3: TGTGCCATCAGTGGCAGCTTTAATGAGCAGTTCTTC. Its translation is CAISGSFNEQFF.

The chain joins TRBV6-1 to TRBJ1-4; D is perhaps TRBD1 (5 bases). The CDR3 has 15 residues. Germline CDR1 MNHNS, CDR2 SASEGT. V was shortened by 0 bases and J by 4 bases, with 9 bases between the two germline ends. The CDR3 nucleotides are TGTGCCAGCAGTGAAGCGGGACCCCATAATGAAAAACTGTTTTTT. Its protein is CASSEAGPHNEKLFF.

V and J are TRBV20-1 and TRBJ2-1, with TRBD2 as a possible D gene (5 bases). Trimming pared 2 bases from V and 10 bases from J, leaving 12 bases between. This CDR3 is 12 amino acids long. Germline lookup yields CDR1 DFQATT and CDR2 SNEGSKA (reference sequence). CDR3 nucleotide sequence: TGCAGTGCTAGACTAGCCCCTGTGGAGCAGTTCTTC. It yields the protein CSARLAPVEQFF.

The chain joins TRBV9 to TRBJ2-1; 8 nucleotides line up with TRBD2. The CDR3 extends over 16 amino acids. CDR1 and CDR2 from the germline V gene are SGDLS and YYNGEE. Unmatched junction bases numbered 9, after V lost 0 bases and J lost 7 bases. The CDR3 DNA follows: TGTGCCAGCAGCGTAGGCCCAGCGGGAGCAGGGAATGAGCAGTTCTTC. Protein sequence: CASSVGPAGAGNEQFF.

The rearrangement links TRBV5-1 to TRBJ2-7; D is perhaps TRBD2 (6 bases). The germline gives CDR1 SGHRS, CDR2 YFSETQ. Deletions cut 6 bases from V and 2 bases from J, with 15 bases between. CDR3 length equals 14 residues. The CDR3, as DNA: TGCGCCAGCACCCAGGCGGGGCCAGCCTACGAGCAGTACTTC. It translates to CASTQAGPAYEQYF.

This clonotype was seen a few times. The gene calls are TRBV6-5 and TRBJ2-1; 8 bases are a match to TRBD2. Trimming cost V 6 bases and J 0 bases; bases outside gene matches: 7. The CDR3 runs to 16 residues. The V gene's germline CDR1 is MNHEY and CDR2 SVGAGI. CDR3 DNA: TGTGCCAGCAGATCTCTCACTAGCGGCTCCTACAATGAGCAGTTCTTC. This sequence encodes CASRSLTSGSYNEQFF.

Worth noting for this clonotype: The CDR3 end shows no conserved phenylalanine or tryptophan, and so a read error is likely. The chain joins TRBV4-1 to TRBJ2-3; 7 bases map to TRBD2. Trimming took 4 bases from V and 7 from J; bases not matched to a gene: 14. The CDR3 covers 16 residues. Per germline, CDR1 MGHRA and CDR2 YSYEKL. This chain's CDR3 is CASSPFGAGVHHTQYL. The CDR3 DNA reads TGCGCCAGCAGCCCCTTTGGCGCGGGGGTACACCATACGCAGTATCTT.

This chain uses TRBV29-1 with TRBJ2-1, with D tentatively TRBD1 (5 bases). Per germline, CDR1 SQVTM and CDR2 ANQGSEA. The CDR3 length is 14 residues. V was clipped by 2 bases and J by 7 bases, with 15 bases between them. CDR3 in amino acids: CSVEQGLVWNEQFF. The CDR3 coding sequence is TGCAGCGTTGAACAGGGTCTGGTGTGGAATGAGCAGTTCTTC.

V is TRBV5-1 and J is TRBJ1-1; the D gene is possibly TRBD1 (6 bases). The CDR3 is made up of 15 amino acids. Looked up from germline, CDR1 is SGHRS and CDR2 is YFSETQ. V shed 3 bases and J shed 6 bases, with 18 bases lying between them. The DNA for the CDR3 is TGCGCCAGCAGCTCACGTACGTCAGGGGCCGCTGAAGCTTTCTTT. Residues: CASSSRTSGAAEAFF.

The chain employs TRBV20-1 and TRBJ1-4; D is possibly TRBD1 (6 bases). The V and J ends lost 0 bases and 8 bases respectively, with 10 bases between them. This CDR3 is 13 amino acids long. CDR1 DFQATT and CDR2 SNEGSKA come from the germline V gene (reference sequence). CDR3 in amino acids: CSAREGAPEKLFF. The CDR3, as DNA: TGCAGTGCTAGAGAGGGGGCCCCGGAAAAACTGTTTTTT.

The rearrangement links TRBV10-3 to TRBJ2-3, with 9 positions matching TRBD2. Trimming cost V 4 bases and J 3 bases; bases outside gene matches: 2. CDR3 length: 14 amino acids. Looked up from germline, CDR1 is ENHRY and CDR2 is SYGVKD. The CDR3 DNA follows: TGTGCCATCAGTGTTAGCGGGAGTACAGATACGCAGTATTTT. This encodes CAISVSGSTDTQYF.

The chain has TRBV3-1 and TRBJ2-5; 9 bases match TRBD2. This CDR3 spans 17 amino acids. V trimming: 4 bases; J trimming: 4 bases; junction bases outside the gene matches: 13. Germline assignment: CDR1 LGHDT and CDR2 YNNKEL (reference sequence). Here the CDR3 reads CASSPEVAGGPRETQYF. The CDR3 coding sequence is TGTGCCAGCAGCCCCGAGGTGGCGGGAGGGCCTCGAGAGACCCAGTACTTC.

The table lists this clonotype with a few counts. An end of the junction does not agree with germline; a read error may underlie this. The chain has TRBV5-1 and TRBJ1-5; D remains unclear. The CDR3 loop spans 15 amino acids. The V gene's germline CDR1 is SGHRS and CDR2 YFSETQ. DNA for the CDR3: TGTGCCAGCAGCCTAGGGCCCAATAGCAATCAGCCCCAGCATTTT. This sequence encodes CASSLGPNSNQPQHF.

This chain joins TRBV3-1 and TRBJ2-1; TRBD2 matches at 9 bases. CDR1 is LGHDT and CDR2 is YNNKEL in the germline V gene (reference sequence). V dropped 2 bases and J dropped 5; count of bases not matched to a gene: 7. The CDR3 has 16 amino acids. DNA for the CDR3: TGTGCCAGCAGCCAAAGTAGGACTAGCGCGCACAATGAGCAGTTCTTC. It is translated as CASSQSRTSAHNEQFF.

The chain couples TRBV6-2 or TRBV6-3 to TRBJ1-5, with D uncertain. CDR1 and CDR2 from the germline V gene are MNHEY and SVGEGT. The CDR3 contains 16 residues. V dropped 0 bases and J dropped 6 bases, with 15 bases sitting between them. The CDR3 coding sequence is TGTGCCAGCAGTTACTCGCGACACCATGAGGGTCAGCCCCAGCATTTT. Its protein is CASSYSRHHEGQPQHF.

This clonotype was seen only a few times. The gene calls are TRBV12-3 or TRBV12-4 and TRBJ2-1; D remains unclear. The length of the CDR3 is 14 residues. V was shortened by 6 bases and J by 0 bases, with 9 bases between the two germline ends. DNA for the CDR3: TGTGCCAGCAGACCTTTGAGCTCCTACAATGAGCAGTTCTTC. Translated: CASRPLSSYNEQFF.

The J gene is TRBJ2-7, the V gene TRBV20-1, with 7 bases that match TRBD2. The CDR3 runs to 13 residues. J lost 6 bases, V lost 3 bases, and 8 bases had no gene match. CDR1 DFQATT and CDR2 SNEGSKA come from the germline V gene (reference sequence). CDR3 region: CSASPIAGSEQYF. The CDR3 DNA sequence: TGCAGTGCTAGCCCAATAGCGGGTTCCGAGCAGTACTTC.

This clonotype was counted between two and nine times. This chain connects TRBV5-1 to TRBJ2-4; 12 positions agree with TRBD2. From germline, CDR1 is SGHRS and CDR2 YFSETQ. The CDR3 spans 19 residues. Losses at the gene ends were 0 bases for V and 5 bases for J; bases not matched to a gene: 12. The CDR3 DNA is TGCGCCAGCAGCTTGGAGGCGACTAGCGGGAGACGAGGGGAAAACATTCAGTACTTC. Protein product: CASSLEATSGRRGENIQYF.

This clonotype has just a few counts. The rearrangement joins TRBV7-8 to TRBJ1-2; D gene uncertain. The CDR3 sequence is 15 residues long. Trimming stripped 4 bases from V and 8 bases from J, with 20 bases between. Per germline, CDR1 SGHVS and CDR2 FQNEAQ. CDR3 coding DNA: TGTGCCAGCAGCTCCAGACTCCGGGCGGTGGGCGGCTACACCTTC. Its translation is CASSSRLRAVGGYTF.